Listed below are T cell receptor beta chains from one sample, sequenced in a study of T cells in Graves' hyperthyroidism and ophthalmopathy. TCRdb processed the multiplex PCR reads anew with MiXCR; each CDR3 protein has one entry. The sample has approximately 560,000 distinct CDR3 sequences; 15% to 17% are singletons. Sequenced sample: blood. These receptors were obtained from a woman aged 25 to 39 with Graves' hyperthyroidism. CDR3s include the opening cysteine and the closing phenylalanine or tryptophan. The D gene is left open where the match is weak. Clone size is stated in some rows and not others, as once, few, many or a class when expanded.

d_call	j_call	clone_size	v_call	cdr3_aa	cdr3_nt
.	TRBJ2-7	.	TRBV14	CASSSTWAPLGVYEQYF	TGTGCCAGCAGCTCAACTTGGGCACCCCTGGGAGTATACGAGCAGTACTTC
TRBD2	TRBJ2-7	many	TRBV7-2	CASSSSSGRQYEQYF	TGTGCCAGCAGCTCCTCTAGCGGGAGACAGTACGAGCAGTACTTC
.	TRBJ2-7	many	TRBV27	CASSLIGSYEQYF	TGTGCCAGCAGTTTAATTGGCTCCTACGAGCAGTACTTC
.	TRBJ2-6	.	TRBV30	CAWSVPAFSGANVLTF	TGTGCCTGGAGTGTACCGGCATTCTCTGGGGCCAACGTCCTGACTTTC
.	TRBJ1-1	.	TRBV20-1	CSARYRNTEAFF	TGCAGTGCTAGATACAGAAACACTGAAGCTTTCTTT
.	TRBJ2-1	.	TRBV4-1	CASSSQPEVGYNEQFF	TGCGCCAGCAGCTCTCAGCCGGAGGTGGGGTACAATGAGCAGTTCTTC
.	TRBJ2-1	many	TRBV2	CASSEDVSDNEQFF	TGTGCCAGCAGTGAAGATGTATCGGATAATGAGCAGTTCTTC
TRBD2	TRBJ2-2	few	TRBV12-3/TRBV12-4	CASSFTGGPAGELFF	TGTGCCAGCAGTTTCACGGGAGGGCCCGCCGGGGAGCTGTTTTTT
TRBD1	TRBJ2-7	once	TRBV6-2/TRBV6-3	CASGDRGSYEQYF	TGTGCCAGTGGGGACAGGGGTAGCTACGAGCAGTACTTC
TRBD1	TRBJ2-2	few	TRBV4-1	CASSRFLQGAATTGELFF	TGCGCCAGCAGCCGTTTCCTTCAGGGGGCTGCGACCACCGGGGAGCTGTTTTTT
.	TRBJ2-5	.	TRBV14	CASSQGTETQYF	TGTGCCAGCAGCCAAGGTACAGAGACCCAGTACTTC
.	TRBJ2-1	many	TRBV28	CASSPLRGLTYNEQFF	TGTGCCAGCAGTCCCTTAAGGGGGTTGACCTACAATGAGCAGTTCTTC
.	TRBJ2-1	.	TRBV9	CASSTLDYGLGSSFGNEQFF	TGTGCCAGCAGCACCCTGGACTATGGTTTGGGCAGTTCTTTTGGCAATGAGCAGTTCTTC
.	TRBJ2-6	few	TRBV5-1	CASSFVPGEGANVLTF	TGCGCCAGCAGCTTTGTCCCTGGGGAGGGGGCCAACGTCCTGACTTTC
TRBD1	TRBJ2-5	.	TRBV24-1	CATSDHGQGFQETQYF	TGTGCCACCAGTGATCATGGACAGGGCTTCCAAGAGACCCAGTACTTC
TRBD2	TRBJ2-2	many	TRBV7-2	CASSPGLAPNTGELFF	TGTGCCAGCAGCCCGGGACTAGCACCGAACACCGGGGAGCTGTTTTTT
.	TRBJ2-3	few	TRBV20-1	CSAIVRSYGYTQYF	TGCAGTGCTATAGTGAGGTCTTACGGGTATACGCAGTATTTT
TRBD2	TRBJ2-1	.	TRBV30	CAWTPGLAGEQFF	TGTGCCTGGACTCCAGGACTAGCGGGTGAGCAGTTCTTC
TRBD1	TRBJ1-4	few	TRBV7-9	CASQTGEFEKLFF	TGTGCCAGCCAAACAGGGGAGTTTGAAAAACTGTTTTTT
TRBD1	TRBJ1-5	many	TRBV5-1	CASSLTGQGNQPQHF	TGCGCCAGCAGCCTGACGGGACAGGGAAATCAGCCCCAGCATTTT
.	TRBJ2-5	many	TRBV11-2	CASSPRRTPKETQYF	TGTGCCAGCAGCCCCCGGCGGACACCCAAAGAGACCCAGTACTTC
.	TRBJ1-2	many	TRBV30	CAWSVLRAGYGYTF	TGTGCCTGGAGTGTACTGAGGGCAGGCTATGGCTACACCTTC
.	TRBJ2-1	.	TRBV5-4	CASSPGPGLVNEQFF	TGTGCCAGCAGCCCTGGGCCGGGATTGGTCAATGAGCAGTTCTTC
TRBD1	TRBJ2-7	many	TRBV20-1	CSARDRGSSYEQYF	TGCAGTGCTAGGGACAGGGGAAGCTCCTACGAGCAGTACTTC
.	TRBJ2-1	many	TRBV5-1	CASSLGQATSKGEQFF	TGCGCCAGCAGCTTGGGACAGGCGACTAGCAAGGGGGAGCAGTTCTTC
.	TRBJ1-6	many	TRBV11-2	CASSLVGGRALHF	TGTGCCAGCAGCTTAGTTGGGGGACGGGCCCTCCACTTT
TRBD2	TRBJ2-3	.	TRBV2	CASSKAGSTDTQYF	TGTGCCAGCAGTAAAGCGGGGAGCACAGATACGCAGTATTTT
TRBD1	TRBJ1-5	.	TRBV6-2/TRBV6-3	CASSRAGTGLNQPQHF	TGTGCCAGCAGTCGTGCCGGGACAGGGCTTAATCAGCCCCAGCATTTT
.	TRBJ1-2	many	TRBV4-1	CASSQDILQGYGYTF	TGCGCCAGCAGCCAAGATATCTTGCAGGGCTATGGCTACACCTTC
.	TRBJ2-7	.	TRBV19	CASSMWQGDYEQYF	TGTGCCAGTAGTATGTGGCAGGGAGACTACGAGCAGTACTTC
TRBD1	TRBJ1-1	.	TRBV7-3	CASSLRTGGYAFF	TGTGCCAGCAGCTTAAGGACAGGGGGCTACGCTTTCTTT
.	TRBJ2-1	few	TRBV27	CASSFIATEDNEQFF	TGTGCCAGCAGTTTCATCGCGACAGAGGACAATGAGCAGTTCTTC
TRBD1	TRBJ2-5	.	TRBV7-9	CASSINRQGGETQYF	TGTGCCAGCAGCATCAACAGACAGGGTGGGGAGACCCAGTACTTC
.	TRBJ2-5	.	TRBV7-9	CASSLTRGLEETQYF	TGTGCCAGCAGCTTAACAAGGGGCCTCGAAGAGACCCAGTACTTC
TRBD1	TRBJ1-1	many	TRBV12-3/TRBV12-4	CASSPETGMNTEAFF	TGTGCCAGCAGTCCTGAGACAGGGATGAACACTGAAGCTTTCTTT
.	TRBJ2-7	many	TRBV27	CASSSLPGRDTYEQYF	TGTGCCAGCAGTTCCCTTCCGGGGCGGGATACTTACGAGCAGTACTTC
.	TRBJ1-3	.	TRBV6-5	CASSYGASASGNTIYF	TGTGCCAGCAGTTACGGAGCTTCAGCCTCTGGAAACACCATATATTTT
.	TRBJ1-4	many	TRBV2	CASFTPDYAEKLFF	TGTGCCAGCTTTACCCCGGACTATGCCGAAAAACTGTTTTTT
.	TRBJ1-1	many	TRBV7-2	CASVWGQDTEAFF	TGTGCCAGCGTCTGGGGGCAGGACACTGAAGCTTTCTTT
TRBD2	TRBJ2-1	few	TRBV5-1	CASSPGAGSNHEQFF	TGCGCCAGCAGCCCAGGAGCGGGGAGTAATCATGAGCAGTTCTTC
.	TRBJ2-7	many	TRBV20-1	CSARLQRDVHEQYF	TGCAGTGCTAGACTACAAAGGGACGTCCACGAGCAGTACTTC
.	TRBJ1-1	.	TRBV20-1	CSARRQETNTEAFF	TGCAGTGCTAGAAGACAGGAAACAAACACTGAAGCTTTCTTT